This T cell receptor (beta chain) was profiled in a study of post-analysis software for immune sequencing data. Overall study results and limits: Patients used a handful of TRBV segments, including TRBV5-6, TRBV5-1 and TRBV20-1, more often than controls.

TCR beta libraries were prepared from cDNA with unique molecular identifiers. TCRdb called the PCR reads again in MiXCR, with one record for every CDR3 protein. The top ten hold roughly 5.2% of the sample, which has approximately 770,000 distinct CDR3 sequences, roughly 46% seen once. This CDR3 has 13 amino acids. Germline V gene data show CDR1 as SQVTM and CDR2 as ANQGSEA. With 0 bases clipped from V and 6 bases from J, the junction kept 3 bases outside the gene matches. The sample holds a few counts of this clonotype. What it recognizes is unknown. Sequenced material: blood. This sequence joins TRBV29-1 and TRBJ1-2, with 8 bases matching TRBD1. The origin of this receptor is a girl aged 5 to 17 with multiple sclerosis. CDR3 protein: CSVEDEQGDGYTF. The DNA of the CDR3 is TGCAGCGTTGAAGATGAACAGGGGGATGGCTACACCTTC. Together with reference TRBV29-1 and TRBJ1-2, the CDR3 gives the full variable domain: SAVISQKPSRDICQRGTSLTIQCQVDSQVTMMFWYRQQPGQSLTLIATANQGSEATYESGFVIDKFPISRPNLTFSTLTVSNMSPEDSSIYLCSVEDEQGDGYTFGSGTRLTVV.